The next 20 T cell receptor beta chains were all read from a single sample in a study of Ad26.COV2.S vaccination and SARS-CoV-2 variants. The protocol was immunoSEQ multiplex PCR, while the TCRdb copy is restricted to in-frame clones and leaves out a portion. The data hold roughly 350,000 clones, with 75% to 90% observed a single time. Treatment given: 15 to 20 received Ad26.COV2.S at low or high dose, single or two shots; about 5 received placebo; per-sample allocation not given. Day 63 following the first vaccine or placebo injection was when the samples were taken. The sequenced sample was peripheral blood, obtained in a trial of Ad26.COV2.S vaccine versus placebo. The receptor source for this set is a person between 18 and 65 years old who received the Ad26.COV2.S COVID-19 vaccine or a placebo.

CDR3 protein: CASDRQNTGELFF. As DNA, the CDR3 is TGTGCCAGCGACAGGCAGAACACCGGGGAGCTGTTTTTT. The gene calls are TRBV2 and TRBJ2-2, with a possible D match to TRBD1 (6 bases). The CDR3 contains 13 residues. Germline lookup yields CDR1 SNHLY and CDR2 FYNNEI. The V gene lost 8 bases and the J gene lost 1 base, with 8 bases spanning the gap. Based on the CDR3 plus reference TRBV2 and TRBJ2-2, the full variable domain is EPEVTQTPSHQVTQMGQEVILRCVPISNHLYFYWYRQILGQKVEFLVSFYNNEISEKSEIFDDQFSVERPDGSNFTLKIRSTKLEDSAMYFCASDRQNTGELFFGEGSRLTVL.

The genes are TRBV5-4 and TRBJ2-7; D is perhaps TRBD1 (6 bases). This CDR3 spans 14 amino acids. Germline CDR1 reads SGHNT; CDR2 reads YYREEE (reference sequence). V shed 4 bases and J shed 4 bases, with 15 bases lying between them. DNA of the CDR3: TGTGCCAGCAGCCAACAGGGTTACGGGTACGAGCAGTACTTC. It is translated as CASSQQGYGYEQYF.

The chain carries TRBV6-2 or TRBV6-3 and TRBJ1-4; D is undetermined. This CDR3 region has 11 residues. V lost 2 bases and J lost 14, with 9 bases in between. Germline CDR1 MNHEY, CDR2 SVGEGT. CDR3 protein: CASSYGVNLFF. As DNA, the CDR3 is TGTGCCAGCAGTTACGGGGTAAACCTGTTTTTT.

CDR3 nucleotide sequence: TGTGCCAGCAGCTTAGCGCGACCGACAGGGGGCGGCGGTGAAGCTTTCTTT. Protein sequence: CASSLARPTGGGGEAFF. The genes are TRBV7-2 and TRBJ1-1, with TRBD1 identical over 10 bases. The CDR3 is made up of 17 amino acids. The V segment lost 0 bases and the J segment 7 bases; nucleotides outside the gene matches: 11. Per germline, CDR1 SGHTA and CDR2 FQGNSA.

This sequence joins TRBV6-5 and TRBJ2-1; perhaps TRBD1 as D (5 bases). Looked up from germline, CDR1 is MNHEY and CDR2 is SVGAGI. This CDR3 is 13 amino acids long. With 5 bases removed from V and 12 bases from J, the gap between germline ends came to 17 bases. The CDR3 bases are TGTGCCAGCAGTAAGCAGGGCCCCCATGGGCAGTTCTTC. Translated, it gives CASSKQGPHGQFF.

The V and J genes are TRBV7-2 and TRBJ2-1; 9 nucleotides match TRBD1. In germline, CDR1 is SGHTA, CDR2 FQGNSA. CDR3 length: 16 amino acids. V was clipped by 1 base and J by 8 bases; unmatched bases: 9. As DNA, the CDR3 is TGTGCCAGCAGCTTAGGGCTCGGACAGGGGCTCGATGAGCAGTTCTTC. It encodes CASSLGLGQGLDEQFF.

The chain is built from TRBV7-9 and TRBJ1-2; D call uncertain. Trimming removed 1 base at V and 2 bases at J, with 5 bases between. Germline V gene sequence: CDR1 SEHNR, CDR2 FQNEAQ (reference sequence). The CDR3 extends over 13 amino acids. CDR3 amino acids: CASSLDTNYGYTF. For the CDR3, the DNA is TGTGCCAGCAGCTTAGACACGAACTATGGCTACACCTTC.

The V call is TRBV4-1, the J call TRBJ2-7; D unclear. Germline lookup yields CDR1 MGHRA and CDR2 YSYEKL. The CDR3 sequence is 14 residues long. Trimming removed 1 base from V and 2 bases from J, with 9 bases in between. The CDR3 is CASSQGSTAYEQYF. The CDR3 DNA follows: TGCGCCAGCAGCCAAGGTTCCACGGCCTACGAGCAGTACTTC.

There are a few counts of this clone. In DNA form, the CDR3 reads TGTGCCAGCAGCCCGGTGGCCGCAAACGGCGGGGAGCTGTTTTTT. It yields the protein CASSPVAANGGELFF. The V call is TRBV7-3, the J call TRBJ2-2; D uncertain. With 5 bases removed from V and 7 bases from J, the gap between germline ends came to 17 bases. The length of the CDR3 is 15 residues. Germline CDR1 SGHTA, CDR2 FQGTGA.

The chain uses TRBV6-5 and TRBJ2-2; tentatively, D is TRBD1 (6 bases). Trimming took off 6 bases at V and 6 bases at J, with 11 bases between the two ends. This CDR3 region has 13 residues. Per the germline V gene, CDR1 is MNHEY and CDR2 is SVGAGI. The CDR3 coding sequence is TGTGCCAGCAGCGCGTCAGGGGCCGGGGAGCTGTTTTTT. Its protein is CASSASGAGELFF.

This sequence joins TRBV2 and TRBJ2-2, with a tentative D call TRBD2 (6 bases). Germline loops: CDR1 SNHLY, CDR2 FYNNEI. The CDR3 runs 13 residues. Trimming took 8 bases from V and 4 from J, leaving 11 bases between them. This CDR3 reads CASADGGTGELFF. The CDR3 DNA sequence: TGTGCCAGCGCAGACGGGGGCACCGGGGAGCTGTTTTTT.

J is TRBJ1-5 and V is TRBV10-2; tentative D call: TRBD1 (6 bases). CDR3 length: 13 residues. The V gene lost 6 bases and the J gene lost 7 bases, with 13 bases spanning the gap. From germline, CDR1 is WSHSY and CDR2 SAAADI. In nucleotides, the CDR3 is TGCGCCAGCAGGGCAGGGGAACGGCAGCCCCAGCATTTT. Translated: CASRAGERQPQHF.

V and J are TRBV3-1 (or the pseudogene TRBV3-2) and TRBJ1-6; D remains ambiguous. The V end was cut by 6 bases, the J end by 5 bases, with 11 bases between. This CDR3 has 14 residues. The germline V gene has CDR1 LGHDT and CDR2 YNNKEL (reference sequence). The CDR3 region has the DNA TGTGCCAGCAGGAAGGACCTGGATAATTCACCCCTCCACTTT. Encoded protein: CASRKDLDNSPLHF.

The chain is built from TRBV27 and TRBJ1-1; 8 nucleotides line up with TRBD1. V lost 1 base and J lost 4; bases outside the gene matches: 8. CDR1 and CDR2 (germline): MNHEY, SMNVEV (reference sequence). The CDR3 covers 16 residues. CDR3 loop: CASSLYGQGGGTEAFF. CDR3 coding DNA: TGTGCCAGCAGTTTATACGGACAGGGTGGAGGCACTGAAGCTTTCTTT.

The chain couples TRBV28 to TRBJ1-5; no reliable D call. The CDR3 spans 14 residues. V was clipped by 1 base and J by 7 bases, with 11 bases between them. The germline V gene encodes CDR1 MDHEN and CDR2 SYDVKM. CDR3 residues: CASSLYLGLQPQHF. Written as DNA, the CDR3 is TGTGCCAGCAGTTTATATTTAGGGCTGCAGCCCCAGCATTTT.

This clone was detected a few times. CDR3 protein: CASSQVGLGPGGYTF. Written as DNA, the CDR3 is TGCGCCAGCAGCCAAGTGGGGCTCGGCCCGGGAGGCTACACCTTC. The chain joins TRBV4-1 to TRBJ1-2, with a possible D match to TRBD1 (5 bases). Germline CDR1 is MGHRA and CDR2 is YSYEKL. V lost 1 base to trimming and J lost 8 bases, with 17 bases between them. The CDR3 loop spans 15 amino acids.

The chain employs TRBV7-9 and TRBJ2-1, with TRBD2 matching 9 bases. This CDR3 is 14 amino acids long. Germline V gene data show CDR1 as SEHNR and CDR2 as FQNEAQ (reference sequence). Trimming removed 5 bases from V and 7 bases from J; junction bases left unmatched: 6. For the CDR3, the DNA is TGTGCCAGCAGCCTAGGGACTAGCCCTAATGAGCAGTTCTTC. Amino acids: CASSLGTSPNEQFF.

V gene TRBV19 combines with J gene TRBJ1-5; TRBD1 might be the D (6 bases). Germline CDR1 LNHDA, CDR2 SQIVND (reference sequence). This CDR3 is 14 amino acids long. Trimming shortened V by 7 bases and J by 2 bases, and 12 bases separated the two germline ends. The CDR3 here is CASTEGVGNQPQHF. CDR3 DNA: TGTGCCAGTACGGAGGGGGTCGGCAATCAGCCCCAGCATTTT.

This chain joins TRBV5-6 and TRBJ2-7; 7 bases fit TRBD1. CDR1 is SGHDT and CDR2 is YYEEEE in the germline V gene. Losses at the gene ends were 4 bases for V and 4 bases for J; bases not matched to a gene: 17. This CDR3 has 17 amino acids. CDR3 sequence (DNA): TGTGCCAGCAGCCCAACTTTCCGGGACAGAGGACCATACGAGCAGTACTTC. Its protein product is CASSPTFRDRGPYEQYF.

The chain is built from TRBV6-5 and TRBJ2-5; D gene ambiguous. The germline V gene encodes CDR1 MNHEY and CDR2 SVGAGI. The V end lost 2 bases, the J end lost 1 base, and 5 bases lay between the germline ends. This CDR3 has 13 amino acids. CDR3 amino acids: CASSYPLQETQYF. CDR3 nucleotides: TGTGCCAGCAGTTACCCCCTCCAAGAGACCCAGTACTTC.